These 14 T cell receptor beta chains share one sample of origin, sequenced in a study of shared clonotypes between healthy human individuals. Repertoires were generated with immunoSEQ multiplex PCR, while TCRdb's copy carries only in-frame clones and drops some. Of 2 million to 2.5 million clones listed, about 95% are singletons. CD45RO-negative, CCR7-positively selected cells formed the naive CD8 fraction, excluding terminally differentiated effector memory CD45RA+ cells. The sample comprised naive CD8+ T cells sorted from blood. The receptors come from a man aged 18 to 30 in good health.

This CDR3 is CASSGVRERYDEQFF. CDR3 nucleotides: TGTGCCAGCAGTGGGGTGCGGGAGAGGTACGATGAGCAGTTCTTC. The rearrangement uses TRBV7-9 and TRBJ2-1; 7 bases are a match to TRBD2. Trimming removed 6 bases from V and 8 bases from J; junction bases left unmatched: 13. The CDR3 runs to 15 residues. CDR1 SEHNR and CDR2 FQNEAQ come from the germline V gene (reference sequence).

The chain has TRBV5-4 and TRBJ1-2; tentative D call: TRBD1 (5 bases). The CDR3 consists of 14 residues. V lost 0 bases, J lost 5 bases, and 11 bases lay in between. Germline CDR1 is SGHNT and CDR2 is YYREEE (reference sequence). The CDR3 coding sequence is TGTGCCAGCAGCTTGGTAGGGACTGTGTATGGCTACACCTTC. Its protein is CASSLVGTVYGYTF.

V gene TRBV5-1 combines with J gene TRBJ2-7, with 7 positions matching TRBD1. This CDR3 contains 12 residues. The V gene end was trimmed by 5 bases and the J gene end by 6 bases; junction bases not matched to a gene: 5. Per the germline V gene, CDR1 is SGHRS and CDR2 is YFSETQ. The CDR3, as DNA: TGCGCCAGCAGGCAGACAGGGCTCGAGCAGTACTTC. Translated: CASRQTGLEQYF.

The genes are TRBV28 and TRBJ1-1; D gene unclear. V was shortened by 6 bases and J by 1 base, with 9 bases between the two germline ends. The CDR3 is made up of 13 amino acids. Germline V CDR1 and CDR2: MDHEN, SYDVKM. The CDR3 DNA reads TGTGCCAGCAGCGGACGGGCGAACACTGAAGCTTTCTTT. This gives the protein CASSGRANTEAFF.

Turning to this clone: Other nucleotide sequences from this sample produce the same CDR3. The chain couples TRBV6-1 to TRBJ2-7, with D unresolved. This CDR3 region has 13 residues. CDR1 is MNHNS, CDR2 SASEGT, per germline. Deletions cut 2 bases from V and 2 bases from J, with 7 bases between. This CDR3 reads CASSERGTYEQYF. DNA of the CDR3: TGTGCCAGCAGTGAACGCGGCACCTACGAGCAGTACTTC.

This rearrangement joins TRBV5-1 to TRBJ2-1; no clear D. Trimming cost V 0 bases and J 8 bases, with 6 bases left between them. Germline V gene lookup returns CDR1 SGHRS and CDR2 YFSETQ. CDR3 length: 12 amino acids. The CDR3 coding sequence is TGCGCCAGCAGCTTGGCCATAGATGAGCAGTTCTTC. Amino acids: CASSLAIDEQFF.

J is TRBJ1-6 and V is TRBV28; no firm D call. The CDR3 is 13 residues long. Trimming left V 6 bases short and J 10 bases short, with 13 bases between. Per the germline V gene, CDR1 is MDHEN and CDR2 is SYDVKM. CDR3 coding DNA: TGTGCCAGCAGCGACTTCGACGGCTCACCCCTCCACTTT. Protein product: CASSDFDGSPLHF.

V is TRBV9 and J is TRBJ2-3; 9 bases line up with TRBD2. The junction had 5 bases not matched to a gene; V was cut back by 0 bases and J by 3 bases. This CDR3 comprises 16 residues. Germline V lookup: CDR1 SGDLS, CDR2 YYNGEE. CDR3 coding DNA: TGTGCCAGCAGCGTAGAAGGACTAGCGAATACAGATACGCAGTATTTT. Translation gives CASSVEGLANTDTQYF.

The chain has TRBV30 and TRBJ2-7; 10 bases match TRBD1. The V gene end was trimmed by 3 bases and the J gene end by 0 bases; junction bases not matched to a gene: 5. Germline V gene lookup returns CDR1 GTSNPN and CDR2 SVGIG (reference sequence). The CDR3 runs 15 residues. The CDR3 is CAWSPGQGSSYEQYF. DNA of the CDR3: TGTGCCTGGAGCCCGGGACAGGGGAGCTCCTACGAGCAGTACTTC.

About this clone itself: The sample contains more than one DNA sequence encoding this CDR3. The chain joins TRBV2 to TRBJ2-3; 8 bases line up with TRBD2. Per the germline V gene, CDR1 is SNHLY and CDR2 is FYNNEI. Germline trimming cut 8 bases from V and 2 bases from J; bases unmatched to any gene: 3. This CDR3 contains 13 residues. The CDR3 DNA follows: TGTGCCAGCGCGGGAGGACCCACAGATACGCAGTATTTT. Its protein product is CASAGGPTDTQYF.

In the case of this clone: This CDR3 is also generated by other DNA sequences in the sample. The chain links TRBV7-9 to TRBJ1-2; 7 nucleotides align to TRBD1. Trimming took 1 base from V and 4 from J; bases not matched to a gene: 3. CDR1 is SEHNR, CDR2 FQNEAQ, per germline (reference sequence). This CDR3 is built from 14 residues. Here the CDR3 DNA reads TGTGCCAGCAGCTTAGGGGACAGCCCCTATGGCTACACCTTC. Protein product: CASSLGDSPYGYTF.

This chain connects TRBV2 to TRBJ2-1; D is perhaps TRBD2 (5 bases). The V gene lost 5 bases and the J gene lost 0 bases, with 17 bases spanning the gap. From germline, CDR1 is SNHLY and CDR2 FYNNEI. The CDR3 has 17 residues. As DNA, the CDR3 is TGTGCCAGCAGTCCCCCGAGGGCGGAGAGCTCCTACAATGAGCAGTTCTTC. Residues: CASSPPRAESSYNEQFF.

V gene TRBV4-1 combines with J gene TRBJ1-3, with D unresolved. This CDR3 has 15 amino acids. With 0 bases removed from V and 0 bases from J, the gap between germline ends came to 6 bases. Germline loops: CDR1 MGHRA, CDR2 YSYEKL. CDR3: CASSQDANSGNTIYF. For the CDR3, the DNA is TGCGCCAGCAGCCAAGACGCTAACTCTGGAAACACCATATATTTT.

V is TRBV7-8 and J is TRBJ1-2, with 9 nucleotides matching TRBD1. The V segment lost 3 bases and the J segment 8 bases; nucleotides outside the gene matches: 7. Germline loops: CDR1 SGHVS, CDR2 FQNEAQ. The length of the CDR3 is 14 residues. The CDR3 sequence is CASSFQGQGLGYTF. The CDR3 DNA sequence: TGTGCCAGCAGCTTTCAGGGACAGGGACTGGGCTACACCTTC.